These 30 T cell receptor beta chains came from one sample sequenced in a study of T cell changes during pregnancy in multiple sclerosis (dated by TCRdb to about 2019). Library method: the immunoSEQ multiplex PCR assay. Sourced from immuneACCESS, this table was stored by TCRdb with only in-frame sequences that have V and J called. A share of the clones is absent; for the studies checked, an unresolved V gene accounts for under half, and the remainder has no known explanation. The sample yields tens of thousands of clones; roughly 91% were counted once. The ten biggest clones cover about 7% of the sample. The input for sequencing was CD8+ T cells from peripheral blood mononuclear cells, taken in the third trimester of pregnancy. All receptors derive from a female donor with multiple sclerosis, enrolled in a pregnancy study.

The chain employs TRBV27 and TRBJ1-2, with 8 bases that match TRBD1. Germline CDR1 and CDR2: MNHEY and SMNVEV (reference sequence). CDR3 length equals 12 residues. Trimming at V came to 6 bases and at J to 7 bases, leaving 4 bases not matched to a gene. The DNA for the CDR3 is TGTGCCAGCAGAACAGGGGGTTTTGGCTACACCTTC. It yields the protein CASRTGGFGYTF.

The chain combines TRBV7-9 with TRBJ2-7; 7 nucleotides line up with TRBD1. With 4 bases clipped from V and 6 bases from J, the junction kept 12 bases outside the gene matches. The CDR3 totals 15 residues. CDR1 SEHNR and CDR2 FQNEAQ come from the germline V gene (reference sequence). CDR3 coding DNA: TGTGCCAGCAGCTCGGGGACAGCAGTTACGGTCGAGCAGTACTTC. Protein sequence: CASSSGTAVTVEQYF.

The CDR3 coding sequence is TGTGCCAGCAGCATAACAACGGCTTCGGGCACTGAAGCTTTCTTT. It is translated as CASSITTASGTEAFF. This rearrangement joins TRBV6-5 to TRBJ1-1; D is ambiguous. Germline CDR1 MNHEY, CDR2 SVGAGI. The CDR3 is 15 residues long. V was cut by 6 bases and J by 4 bases, with 18 bases left in between.

The gene calls are TRBV27 and TRBJ2-5; 7 positions agree with TRBD2. V trimming: 4 bases; J trimming: 5 bases; junction bases outside the gene matches: 10. The CDR3 covers 15 residues. CDR1 is MNHEY and CDR2 is SMNVEV in the germline V gene (reference sequence). The CDR3 sequence is CASSSQTSFGETQYF. The CDR3 DNA sequence: TGTGCCAGCAGTTCCCAGACTAGCTTCGGGGAGACCCAGTACTTC.

The V gene is TRBV28, the J gene TRBJ2-3, with TRBD2 identical over 7 bases. J gave up 5 bases and V 5 bases, and 4 bases lay outside the gene matches. There are 13 residues in the CDR3. Looked up from germline, CDR1 is MDHEN and CDR2 is SYDVKM. The CDR3 nucleotides read TGTGCCAGCAGTCCTTTAGCGGGAGATACGCAGTATTTT. Protein sequence: CASSPLAGDTQYF.

The gene calls are TRBV7-2 and TRBJ2-3; D is unclear. Germline loops: CDR1 SGHTA, CDR2 FQGNSA. V gave up 3 bases and J gave up 2 bases, with 3 bases separating them. The CDR3 has 12 amino acids. The CDR3 spells CASSFYTDTQYF. CDR3 DNA: TGTGCCAGCAGCTTTTACACAGATACGCAGTATTTT.

The chain has TRBV29-1 and TRBJ2-1; D is undetermined. Trimming took 3 bases from V and 4 from J, leaving 7 bases between them. CDR3 length: 12 residues. CDR1 and CDR2 (germline): SQVTM, ANQGSEA. CDR3 sequence (DNA): TGCAGCGTTGAGTGGCCGTACAATGAGCAGTTCTTC. It is translated as CSVEWPYNEQFF.

The genes are TRBV6-5 and TRBJ2-1, with 7 bases that match TRBD2. V lost 2 bases, J lost 7 bases, and 8 bases stayed unmatched. There are 15 residues in the CDR3. Germline V lookup: CDR1 MNHEY, CDR2 SVGAGI. For the CDR3, the DNA is TGTGCCAGCAGTTACACACGGACTAGTCAAAATGAGCAGTTCTTC. Translated, it gives CASSYTRTSQNEQFF.

The V and J genes are TRBV9 and TRBJ1-1; tentatively, D is TRBD1 (6 bases). Trimming shortened V by 2 bases and J by 1 base, and 15 bases separated the two germline ends. The germline CDR1 and CDR2 sequences are SGDLS and YYNGEE. The CDR3 contains 16 residues. The CDR3 DNA is TGTGCCAGCAGCGTGCCTTCGGGGGGCGGGAACACTGAAGCTTTCTTT. Encoded protein: CASSVPSGGGNTEAFF.

This clone occurred a few times. The chain recombines TRBV4-1 with TRBJ1-1; D is ambiguous. Germline V gene data show CDR1 as MGHRA and CDR2 as YSYEKL. The CDR3 length is 15 residues. V was pared by 0 bases and J by 6 bases, with 14 bases between. The CDR3 protein is CASSQEDSGSPEAFF. In nucleotides, the CDR3 is TGCGCCAGCAGCCAAGAAGACTCGGGAAGCCCTGAAGCTTTCTTT.

The chain links TRBV27 to TRBJ2-1; 7 bases map to TRBD1. In germline, CDR1 is MNHEY, CDR2 SMNVEV (reference sequence). This CDR3 has 14 amino acids. The V segment lost 8 bases and the J segment 6 bases; nucleotides outside the gene matches: 10. The CDR3 region has the DNA TGTGCCAGCCGGGGTCCAGGGGGTAGCAATGAGCAGTTCTTC. Amino acid sequence: CASRGPGGSNEQFF.

This clone was observed a single time. The V gene is TRBV27, the J gene TRBJ2-7; perhaps TRBD1 as D (6 bases). V shed 0 bases and J shed 2 bases, with 8 bases lying between them. Germline CDR1 and CDR2: MNHEY and SMNVEV (reference sequence). The CDR3 spans 14 residues. The CDR3 DNA reads as TGTGCCAGCAGTTTATCGAGGGGGACCTACGAGCAGTACTTC. It is translated as CASSLSRGTYEQYF.

The V call is TRBV2, the J call TRBJ1-1; D gene unclear. CDR1 and CDR2 from the germline V gene are SNHLY and FYNNEI. Between the trimmed V and J ends, which lost 2 bases and 5 bases, there was a span of 12 bases. The CDR3 has 14 residues. The CDR3 bases are TGTGCCAGCAGTGAACTAATCAAAGTTACTGAAGCTTTCTTT. Translation gives CASSELIKVTEAFF.

V is TRBV27 and J is TRBJ2-4, with 8 bases lining up with TRBD2. J lost 3 bases, V lost 3 bases, and 7 bases had no gene match. The CDR3 totals 16 residues. The germline V gene encodes CDR1 MNHEY and CDR2 SMNVEV (reference sequence). CDR3 region: CASSFQRERDKNIQYF. DNA of the CDR3: TGTGCCAGCAGTTTCCAGCGGGAGAGGGACAAAAACATTCAGTACTTC.

The chain recombines TRBV27 with TRBJ2-7, with D tentatively TRBD2 (6 bases). Germline V gives CDR1 MNHEY, CDR2 SMNVEV (reference sequence). V was trimmed by 8 bases and J by 3 bases, leaving 17 bases between them. The CDR3 is 14 residues long. For the CDR3, the DNA is TGTGCCAGCTCACATGCCGGGGGAGGCTACGAGCAGTACTTC. Residues: CASSHAGGGYEQYF.

The chain combines TRBV7-6 with TRBJ2-7; D may be TRBD2 (6 bases). The CDR3 loop spans 15 amino acids. The germline gives CDR1 SGHVS, CDR2 FNYEAQ. V was shortened by 5 bases and J by 0 bases, with 14 bases between the two germline ends. CDR3 protein: CASSGEVGSSYEQYF. As DNA, the CDR3 is TGTGCCAGCAGCGGGGAGGTGGGAAGCTCCTACGAGCAGTACTTC. Combining the CDR3 with reference TRBV7-6 and TRBJ2-7 gives the whole variable domain GAGVSQSPRYKVTKRGQDVALRCDPISGHVSLYWYRQALGQGPEFLTYFNYEAQQDKSGLPNDRFSAERPEGSISTLTIQRTEQRDSAMYRCASSGEVGSSYEQYFGPGTRLTVT.

This chain links TRBV7-3 with TRBJ2-2; TRBD2 aligns across 7 bases. The ends lost 1 base at V and 3 bases at J; junction bases unmatched: 11. The CDR3 is 18 amino acids. CDR1 is SGHTA, CDR2 FQGTGA, per germline. CDR3 region: CASSLIARRGLYTGELFF. CDR3 DNA: TGTGCCAGCAGCTTAATTGCGCGGCGGGGACTATACACCGGGGAGCTGTTTTTT.

The chain joins TRBV6-5 to TRBJ2-2; D is unresolved. Germline loops: CDR1 MNHEY, CDR2 SVGAGI. The germline V and J ends were trimmed by 5 bases and 1 base, with 11 bases remaining between them. This CDR3 has 15 amino acids. CDR3 in DNA: TGTGCCAGCAGTCCCGGGTGGGTGAACACCGGGGAGCTGTTTTTT. It is translated as CASSPGWVNTGELFF.

V and J are TRBV6-4 and TRBJ1-2, with 7 positions matching TRBD1. The V segment lost 5 bases and the J segment 4 bases; nucleotides outside the gene matches: 10. Per the germline V gene, CDR1 is MRHNA and CDR2 is SNTAGT. The CDR3 sequence is 15 residues long. This chain's CDR3 is CASSPPWGQSYGYTF. The CDR3 DNA follows: TGTGCCAGCAGTCCTCCCTGGGGACAGTCCTATGGCTACACCTTC.

This clone appeared once. V is TRBV15 and J is TRBJ2-3, with D possibly TRBD1 on 5 matching bases. The CDR3 runs 13 residues. The ends were cut back, 0 bases at V and 5 bases at J, with 6 bases in the middle. Germline CDR1 LNHNV, CDR2 YYDKDF (reference sequence). The CDR3 DNA follows: TGTGCCACCAGCAGAGATCAGGGAGATACGCAGTATTTT. Its translation is CATSRDQGDTQYF.

This clone appeared once. The chain uses TRBV27 and TRBJ1-1, with D perhaps TRBD1 (5 bases). The V and J ends lost 4 bases and 0 bases respectively, with 9 bases between them. Germline V CDR1 and CDR2: MNHEY, SMNVEV (reference sequence). The CDR3 loop spans 14 amino acids. This CDR3 is CASSYGGVNTEAFF. The CDR3 DNA sequence: TGTGCCAGCAGTTACGGGGGAGTGAACACTGAAGCTTTCTTT.

The chain joins TRBV27 to TRBJ2-1, with 7 positions matching TRBD1. The germline V gene encodes CDR1 MNHEY and CDR2 SMNVEV (reference sequence). The CDR3 covers 16 residues. Unmatched junction bases numbered 9, after V lost 4 bases and J lost 3 bases. CDR3 protein: CASSSAGTDVYNEQFF. As DNA, the CDR3 is TGTGCCAGCAGTTCCGCCGGGACAGACGTCTACAATGAGCAGTTCTTC.

V is TRBV29-1 and J is TRBJ2-7, with 9 bases fitting TRBD2. V shed 3 bases, J shed 3 bases, and the junction held 3 bases outside the gene matches. The CDR3 consists of 13 residues. The germline V gene encodes CDR1 SQVTM and CDR2 ANQGSEA. CDR3 amino acids: CSVEGLASYEQYF. Here the CDR3 DNA reads TGCAGCGTTGAGGGACTAGCAAGCTACGAGCAGTACTTC.

This clone was found once. This CDR3 is CASSPPGGRYNEQFF. The DNA of the CDR3 is TGCGCCAGCAGCCCCCCAGGGGGGAGGTACAATGAGCAGTTCTTC. The chain uses TRBV5-1 and TRBJ2-1; weak D call: TRBD1 (7 bases). The CDR3 runs to 15 residues. CDR1 is SGHRS, CDR2 YFSETQ, per germline. Trimming took 4 bases from V and 4 from J, leaving 15 bases between them. Full variable domain (remainder filled in from reference TRBV5-1 and TRBJ2-1): KAGVTQTPRYLIKTRGQQVTLSCSPISGHRSVSWYQQTPGQGLQFLFEYFSETQRNKGNFPGRFSGRQFSNSRSEMNVSTLELGDSALYLCASSPPGGRYNEQFFGPGTRLTVL.

V usage is TRBV28 and J usage is TRBJ2-5, with a weak D call TRBD1 (6 bases). Trimming shortened V by 5 bases and J by 0 bases, and 10 bases separated the two germline ends. Looked up from germline, CDR1 is MDHEN and CDR2 is SYDVKM. The CDR3 has 14 amino acids. The CDR3 DNA reads TGTGCCAGCAGTCTTGGGACAAACCAAGAGACCCAGTACTTC. Its protein is CASSLGTNQETQYF.

J is TRBJ2-1 and V is TRBV27, with D perhaps TRBD1 (5 bases). Germline CDR1 MNHEY, CDR2 SMNVEV (reference sequence). Trimming left V 6 bases short and J 8 bases short, with 17 bases between. The CDR3 runs 14 residues. CDR3 sequence (DNA): TGTGCCAGCAGGACGGACACGTCCCCCCATGAGCAGTTCTTC. This translates into CASRTDTSPHEQFF.

V is TRBV7-8 and J is TRBJ2-1; possibly TRBD2 for D (6 bases). Germline CDR1 is SGHVS and CDR2 is FQNEAQ. The V end was cut by 2 bases, the J end by 2 bases, with 13 bases between. The CDR3 has 16 residues. The CDR3: CASSLLTRTTYNEQFF. The DNA for the CDR3 is TGTGCCAGCAGCTTATTAACACGGACTACCTACAATGAGCAGTTCTTC.

The V gene is TRBV11-2, the J gene TRBJ2-7; possible D gene TRBD2, 6 bases. The V end lost 6 bases, the J end lost 2 bases, and 8 bases lay between the germline ends. The CDR3 length is 12 residues. The germline gives CDR1 SGHAT, CDR2 FQNNGV. The CDR3 here is CASRGGAYEQYF. In DNA, the CDR3 is TGTGCCAGCAGGGGCGGGGCCTACGAGCAGTACTTC.

A remark on this clone: An end of the junction differs from the germline gene, which may be a read error. The chain joins TRBV4-3 to TRBJ1-5; no clear D. The CDR3 contains 16 residues. Germline CDR1 LGHNA, CDR2 YSLEER. CDR3 sequence (DNA): TGCACCAGCAGCCAAGATTACCAGGTATCAAATCAGCCCCAGCATTTT. This translates into CTSSQDYQVSNQPQHF.

This clone appeared once. CDR3 in amino acids: CAISESLADTQYF. In DNA form, the CDR3 reads TGTGCCATCAGTGAGTCTTTAGCAGATACGCAGTATTTT. The gene calls are TRBV10-3 and TRBJ2-3; no clear D gene. V was pared by 0 bases and J by 4 bases, with 5 bases between. Germline V gene lookup returns CDR1 ENHRY and CDR2 SYGVKD. This CDR3 is built from 13 residues.